One T cell receptor (beta chain) is described in this entry. These data originate in a study of OX40 agonist ivuxolimab in advanced cancers. Trimming left V 5 bases short and J 0 bases short, with 9 bases between. The CDR3 is 14 amino acids. CDR1 and CDR2 (germline): SGHKS, YYEKEE (reference sequence). The repertoire was sequenced with immunoSEQ multiplex PCR; TCRdb's copy has only in-frame clones and lacks some. The table shows roughly 100,000 clones, with approximately 85% occurring only once. The receptor comes from an adult with an advanced solid tumor such as melanoma, head and neck, liver or kidney cancer. Here the sequenced sample was CD4+ or CD8+ T cells sorted from blood, taken in a trial of the OX40 agonist ivuxolimab. This chain links TRBV5-5 with TRBJ1-5; D might be TRBD1 (5 bases). The CDR3 nucleotides are TGTGCCAGCAGTTGGGGGAGTAGCAATCAGCCCCAGCATTTT. It translates to CASSWGSSNQPQHF.